The clone carrying this TCR beta chain was found once. Germline CDR1 GTSNPN, CDR2 SVGIG (reference sequence). The V end was cut by 1 base, the J end by 2 bases, with 17 bases between. The CDR3 consists of 17 residues. RNA extraction was followed by reverse transcription into cDNA, which acted as the sequencing template. This table comes from immunoSEQ multiplex PCR, and its TCRdb copy is limited to in-frame clones, with some not included. The table has hundreds of thousands of clones, about 62% seen once. Treatment described: oral pan-JAK inhibitor, 5-10 mg twice daily. The data stem from a study of CD8+ T cells in alopecia areata.

The specimen was CD4+ T cells sorted from blood, collected between weeks 51 and 52, from a patient treated with tofacitinib. This TCR derives from a human donor with alopecia areata. The V and J genes are TRBV30 and TRBJ1-4; possible D gene TRBD1, 5 bases. In DNA, the CDR3 is TGTGCCTGGAGTGCGACCTGGGGGATGAGGACTAATGAAAAACTGTTTTTT. It specifies CAWSATWGMRTNEKLFF.